The rows below give T cell receptor beta chains drawn from one sample of a study of cytomegalovirus exposure and HLA in healthy donors. Assay: immunoSEQ multiplex PCR; the TCRdb copy retains only in-frame clones and omits some. The table gives about 74,000 clones; the top ten clones make up 7.5% to 8% of it. What was sequenced was PBMCs. The receptors derive from a female donor in good health and CMV-seropositive. Both conserved end residues are part of each CDR3. The order of the fields is V gene, J gene, D gene, CDR3 DNA, CDR3 protein. The D gene is left open where the match is weak.

TRBV5-4,TRBJ1-2,TRBD1,TGTGCCAGCAGCTTAAGTGGACAGGGGGGCTATGGCTACACCTTC,CASSLSGQGGYGYTF
TRBV11-3,TRBJ2-2,TRBD2,TGTGCCAGCAGCCCAAGTCTAGGGACTAGCGGGAACACCGGGGAGCTGTTTTTT,CASSPSLGTSGNTGELFF
TRBV30,TRBJ2-7,TRBD1,TGTGCCTGGAGGACAGGGGGCATGGAGCAGTACTTC,CAWRTGGMEQYF
TRBV10-2,TRBJ2-7,.,TGCGCCAGCAGTGAGTTTCAGGTTTCCTACGAGCAGTACTTC,CASSEFQVSYEQYF
TRBV19,TRBJ2-5,TRBD2,TGTGCCACAGGGACTAGCGGGAGATTGTTAGAGACCCAGTACTTC,CATGTSGRLLETQYF
TRBV7-9,TRBJ2-2,.,TGTGCCAGCAGGGCTACGGGAAACACCGGGGAGCTGTTTTTT,CASRATGNTGELFF
TRBV6-1,TRBJ1-5,.,TGTGCCAGCAGTGAACGGGAAAGATACAATCAGCCCCAGCATTTT,CASSERERYNQPQHF
TRBV19,TRBJ1-2,.,TGTGCCAGTACTGGACAGTACTATGGCTACACCTTC,CASTGQYYGYTF
TRBV14,TRBJ2-5,.,TGTGCCAGCAGCTCCACAATCCGACCGCGGGTCGGGGAGACCCAGTACTTC,CASSSTIRPRVGETQYF
TRBV19,TRBJ2-3,TRBD2,TGTGCCAGTAGCCTGGGACTAGCGGGAGGGGAAACAGATACGCAGTATTTT,CASSLGLAGGETDTQYF
TRBV30,TRBJ1-1,.,TGTGCCGGTGCGGCTAGTGTCACTGAAGCTTTCTTT,CAGAASVTEAFF
TRBV9,TRBJ2-2,TRBD2,TGTGCCAGCAGCGTAGCAGCGGGAGGGACCGGGGAGCTGTTTTTT,CASSVAAGGTGELFF
TRBV6-1,TRBJ1-1,.,TGTGCCAGCGAAAATACAGGGATGACTGAAGCTTTCTTT,CASENTGMTEAFF
TRBV2,TRBJ2-7,TRBD2,TGTGCCAGCAGTGTATCCGTACGCTCAGCGGGAGGTTCCTACGAGCAGTACTTC,CASSVSVRSAGGSYEQYF
TRBV5-1,TRBJ2-5,TRBD2,TGCGCCAGCAGTCAAGCGGGGGGCCTCCAAGAGACCCAGTACTTC,CASSQAGGLQETQYF
TRBV19,TRBJ2-5,TRBD2,TGTGCCAGTAGTATTGGGCTAGCGGGGGGACAAGAGACCCAGTACTTC,CASSIGLAGGQETQYF
TRBV7-2,TRBJ1-2,TRBD1,TGTGCCAGCAGCTTAACAGGGGTTGGCTACACCTTC,CASSLTGVGYTF
TRBV27,TRBJ2-7,.,TGTGCCAGCAGTTCGTCCTACGAGCAGTACTTC,CASSSSYEQYF
TRBV7-3,TRBJ1-1,.,TGTGCCAGCAGCTCCATAGGACAGCGTGAAGCTTTCTTT,CASSSIGQREAFF
TRBV4-2,TRBJ2-3,TRBD2,TGTGCCAGCAACCCGGGGAGGGCCGAGGTAGATACGCAGTATTTT,CASNPGRAEVDTQYF
TRBV6-1,TRBJ1-3,.,TGTGCCAGCAGTGATATTCGGGGGGCGAAAAACACCATATATTTT,CASSDIRGAKNTIYF
TRBV28,TRBJ2-7,TRBD1,TGTGCCAGCAGCATGGGACAGCGATACGAGCAGTACTTC,CASSMGQRYEQYF
TRBV6-1,TRBJ1-2,.,TGTGCCAGCAGTGAACAAAGGGGATATGGCTACACCTTC,CASSEQRGYGYTF
TRBV7-9,TRBJ1-6,.,TGTGCCAGCAGCTTATCTCTTCGACAGACCCTTAATTCACCCCTCCACTTT,CASSLSLRQTLNSPLHF
TRBV9,TRBJ1-4,.,TGTGCCAGCAGCTTCAGATCCAGCGGTAATGAAAAACTGTTTTTT,CASSFRSSGNEKLFF
TRBV7-8,TRBJ2-4,.,TGTGCCAGCAGCGCTAGGACCCAGACAGGAACCCTAGCCAAAAACATTCAGTACTTC,CASSARTQTGTLAKNIQYF
TRBV6-5,TRBJ1-3,.,TGTGCCAGCAGTTACTCCGGGGGCTCTGGAAACACCATATATTTT,CASSYSGGSGNTIYF